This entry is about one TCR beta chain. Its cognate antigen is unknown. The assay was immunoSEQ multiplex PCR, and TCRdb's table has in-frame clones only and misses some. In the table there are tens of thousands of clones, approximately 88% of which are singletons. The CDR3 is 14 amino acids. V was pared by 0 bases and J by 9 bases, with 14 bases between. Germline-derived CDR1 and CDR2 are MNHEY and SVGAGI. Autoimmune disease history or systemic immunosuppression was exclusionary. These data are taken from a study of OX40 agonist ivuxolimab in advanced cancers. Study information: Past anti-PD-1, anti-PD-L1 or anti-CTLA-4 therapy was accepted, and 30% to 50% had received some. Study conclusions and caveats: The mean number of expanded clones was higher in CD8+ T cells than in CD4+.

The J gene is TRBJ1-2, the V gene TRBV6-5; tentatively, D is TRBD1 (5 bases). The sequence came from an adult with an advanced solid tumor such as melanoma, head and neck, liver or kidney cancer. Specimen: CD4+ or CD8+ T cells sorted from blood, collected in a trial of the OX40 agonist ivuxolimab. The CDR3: CASSYSDGTGRYTF. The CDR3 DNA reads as TGTGCCAGCAGTTACTCGGACGGCACGGGGCGCTACACCTTC.